Described below is a single T cell receptor beta chain sequence and its context. Antigen unknown. RNA extraction and reverse transcription yielded cDNA as sequencing template. Sequencing was performed with immunoSEQ multiplex PCR; in TCRdb, only in-frame clones are kept and a portion is missing. The table shows 150,000 to 200,000 clones, with roughly 60% occurring only once. These data are taken from a study of CD8+ T cells in alopecia areata. Study-wide findings and caveats: Sequences from scalp samples also cover resident alphabeta T cells of normal skin.

Sequencing used CD4+ T cells sorted from blood, obtained at week 0. The clonotype comes from a human donor with alopecia areata.

The CDR3: CASSQESRNIQYF. For the CDR3, the DNA is TGCGCCAGCAGCCAAGAGTCGAGAAACATTCAGTACTTC. The chain has TRBV4-3 and TRBJ2-4, with unresolved D. This CDR3 is built from 13 residues. Germline V CDR1 and CDR2: LGHNA, YSLEER. Deletions cut 0 bases from V and 6 bases from J, with 6 bases between.